A selection of T cell receptor beta chains follows, all from one sample in a study of T-cell reconstitution after alpha-beta-depleted transplantation in children. MiXCR, run by TCRdb on the PCR reads, gives a single entry per CDR3 protein. Among about 400,000 distinct CDR3 sequences, 20% were seen once, and the ten largest hold 3.8%. Source: PBMCs from the stem cell graft donor, taken from the stem cell graft. These TCRs come from a human donor who donated a stem cell graft to a child with acute myeloid leukemia. Both conserved end residues are part of each CDR3. D genes are given only for firm matches. The size of a clone is reported for some rows only, either as once, few or many, or as a class for expanded clones.

len	d_gene	abundance	v_gene	j_gene	CDR3nt	CDR3aa
13	-	-	TRBV7-2	TRBJ1-1	TGTGCCAGCAGCTTAATTCTAGGGGCTGAAGCTTTCTTT	CASSLILGAEAFF
14	-	many	TRBV12-3/TRBV12-4	TRBJ2-2	TGTGCCAGCAGTTTCCGGCAGGGCTACGGGGAGCTGTTTTTT	CASSFRQGYGELFF
13	-	many	TRBV20-1	TRBJ2-3	TGCAGTGCCATTGAAAGGTTTCCAGATACGCAGTATTTT	CSAIERFPDTQYF
15	-	-	TRBV5-1	TRBJ1-2	TGCGCCAGCAGCTTGGCCGGGACACGTTATGATGGCTACACCTTC	CASSLAGTRYDGYTF
14	-	-	TRBV4-1	TRBJ2-7	TGCGCCAGCAGCCAAGGAGCAGGGGCGAACGAGCAGTACTTC	CASSQGAGANEQYF
15	-	few	TRBV4-1	TRBJ2-7	TGCGCCAGCAGCCAAGACCTTACTACTAATTCCGAGCAGTACTTC	CASSQDLTTNSEQYF
17	-	few	TRBV12-3/TRBV12-4	TRBJ1-5	TGTGCCAGCAGTTTGATGGGGAATATGGGTAGCAATCAGCCCCAGCATTTT	CASSLMGNMGSNQPQHF
12	-	many	TRBV20-1	TRBJ1-1	TGCAGTGCTCATGAGTACGACACTGAAGCTTTCTTT	CSAHEYDTEAFF
14	TRBD2	many	TRBV20-1	TRBJ2-3	TGCAGTGCAGATAGCGGGAGAGGTACAGATACGCAGTATTTT	CSADSGRGTDTQYF
12	TRBD1	-	TRBV29-1	TRBJ2-7	TGCAGCGTTTTAGGACAGGGCGACGAGCAGTACTTC	CSVLGQGDEQYF
15	TRBD1	-	TRBV9	TRBJ1-1	TGTGCCAGCAGCGCGGGGACAGGGTCGGCGGCTGAAGCTTTCTTT	CASSAGTGSAAEAFF
14	-	-	TRBV28	TRBJ2-4	TGTGCCAGCAGTTTAGGAGGGGGCCTAAACATTCAGTACTTC	CASSLGGGLNIQYF
15	TRBD1	few	TRBV6-5	TRBJ1-2	TGTGCCAGCAGTTACTCGACTGTCGGGGACAGGGGCTACACCTTC	CASSYSTVGDRGYTF
16	TRBD2	many	TRBV5-1	TRBJ2-1	TGCGCCAGCAGCTCCTTAGCGGGAGGGCCTCCTGATGAGCAGTTCTTC	CASSSLAGGPPDEQFF
19	TRBD1	few	TRBV15	TRBJ2-1	TGTGCCACCAGCGGGCGGGACAGGGGGCGTCTAGCGGGGGTCAATGAGCAGTTCTTC	CATSGRDRGRLAGVNEQFF
15	-	-	TRBV28	TRBJ1-4	TGTGCCAGCAGTGTATTGGGTAGGGGTAATGAAAAACTGTTTTTT	CASSVLGRGNEKLFF
18	TRBD2	-	TRBV27	TRBJ2-3	TGTGCCAGCATCGGGGCCAATAGCGGGAGGGCCTTTGGCAGTACGCAGTATTTT	CASIGANSGRAFGSTQYF
14	TRBD2	-	TRBV28	TRBJ2-7	TGTGCCAGCAGGGAAAGCGGGAGCCCCTACGAGCAGTACTTC	CASRESGSPYEQYF
15	TRBD2	-	TRBV2	TRBJ2-1	TGTGCCAGCGACCTCGCGGGAGGGACTCACAATGAGCAGTTCTTC	CASDLAGGTHNEQFF
15	TRBD1	-	TRBV24-1	TRBJ2-1	TGTGCCACCAGTGATGTCCGGGACAGGGTCGATGAGCAGTTCTTC	CATSDVRDRVDEQFF
20	-	-	TRBV29-1	TRBJ2-1	TGCAGCGTTGGACGTTTGGCGGGTTCAGCTACGAGGGACTCCTACAATGAGCAGTTCTTC	CSVGRLAGSATRDSYNEQFF
15	TRBD1	-	TRBV12-3/TRBV12-4	TRBJ2-1	TGTGCCAGCAGTTTCTGGGACAGGGCCCAGGGTGAGCAGTTCTTC	CASSFWDRAQGEQFF
17	-	few	TRBV5-1	TRBJ2-3	TGCGCCAGCAGCTTGAACGTGAGGACAGGGAGGGGAGATACGCAGTATTTT	CASSLNVRTGRGDTQYF
15	-	few	TRBV20-1	TRBJ2-3	TGCAGTGCTGATGTGGTTACCTCTAGCACAGATACGCAGTATTTT	CSADVVTSSTDTQYF
13	-	few	TRBV12-3/TRBV12-4	TRBJ1-5	TGTGCCAGCACAGTAGGACTTTACCAGCCCCAGCATTTT	CASTVGLYQPQHF
16	-	many	TRBV29-1	TRBJ2-7	TGCAGCGTTGAAGAGTACAGGCGGACGGGAACCTACGAGCAGTACTTC	CSVEEYRRTGTYEQYF
13	-	-	TRBV27	TRBJ2-7	TGTGCCAGCAGTTTCCGGACAGCCTACGAGCAGTACTTC	CASSFRTAYEQYF
13	-	-	TRBV20-1	TRBJ2-7	TGCAGTGCTGGGACCGAGGTAGCAGGGGAGCAGTACTTC	CSAGTEVAGEQYF
14	-	-	TRBV3-1	TRBJ2-5	TGTGCCAGCAGCCAAAACAGGGCCCAAGAGACCCAGTACTTC	CASSQNRAQETQYF
15	-	-	TRBV7-7	TRBJ2-5	TGTGCTAGCAGCTTAGGTGTCATCAACCAAGAGACCCAGTACTTC	CASSLGVINQETQYF
15	-	few	TRBV25-1	TRBJ2-7	TGTGCCAGCAGTGAAAAGCGGGCCGGGTGGGATGAGCAGTACTTC	CASSEKRAGWDEQYF
16	-	few	TRBV28	TRBJ2-3	TGTGCCAGCAGTTTTAAGTATCTCCTAAAGACAGATACGCAGTATTTT	CASSFKYLLKTDTQYF
12	TRBD1	-	TRBV29-1	TRBJ1-1	TGCAGCGCTGGGACAGCGAACACTGAAGCTTTCTTT	CSAGTANTEAFF
13	-	-	TRBV20-1	TRBJ2-7	TGCAGTGCTAGAGATCCCAGGGGCTTCGAGCAGTACTTC	CSARDPRGFEQYF
15	TRBD2	few	TRBV7-9	TRBJ2-1	TGTGCCAGCAGCTTAGGACTAGCGGGACCCGATGAGCAGTTCTTC	CASSLGLAGPDEQFF
17	TRBD2	-	TRBV27	TRBJ2-1	TGTGCCAGCAGTTTATCGTTCCCAAGCGGGACCTACAATGAGCAGTTCTTC	CASSLSFPSGTYNEQFF
15	-	-	TRBV4-2	TRBJ1-1	TGTGCCAGCAGCCAAGATGGAGGCTCGAACACTGAAGCTTTCTTT	CASSQDGGSNTEAFF
15	TRBD2	-	TRBV6-5	TRBJ2-7	TGTGCCAGCAGTTACTCGACTGGCGGGAGGGACGAGCAGTACTTC	CASSYSTGGRDEQYF
16	-	many	TRBV20-1	TRBJ1-6	TGCAGTGCTAGGCCCGGGGGAGGGGCGCAGAATTCACCCCTCCACTTT	CSARPGGGAQNSPLHF
12	-	many	TRBV7-3	TRBJ2-3	TGTGCCAGCAGCCTCGACACAGATACGCAGTATTTT	CASSLDTDTQYF
15	-	few	TRBV15	TRBJ2-3	TGTGCCACCAGCAGAAGGAACGCAGGGGGGGATACGCAGTATTTT	CATSRRNAGGDTQYF
15	-	few	TRBV28	TRBJ2-3	TGTGCCAGCAGTCTCGTCGGCCTTGCTAAAGATACGCAGTATTTT	CASSLVGLAKDTQYF
17	-	-	TRBV6-2/TRBV6-3	TRBJ2-1	TGTGCCAGCAGCGCCTTCTTGCTCCGGAGCTCCTACAATGAGCAGTTCTTC	CASSAFLLRSSYNEQFF
15	-	-	TRBV6-5	TRBJ1-6	TGTGCCAGCAGTTACAGGGGCAAGCTTAATTCACCCCTCCACTTT	CASSYRGKLNSPLHF
13	TRBD2	many	TRBV20-1	TRBJ2-7	TGCAGTGCTAGGGGGACTAGCGACTACGAGCAGTACTTC	CSARGTSDYEQYF